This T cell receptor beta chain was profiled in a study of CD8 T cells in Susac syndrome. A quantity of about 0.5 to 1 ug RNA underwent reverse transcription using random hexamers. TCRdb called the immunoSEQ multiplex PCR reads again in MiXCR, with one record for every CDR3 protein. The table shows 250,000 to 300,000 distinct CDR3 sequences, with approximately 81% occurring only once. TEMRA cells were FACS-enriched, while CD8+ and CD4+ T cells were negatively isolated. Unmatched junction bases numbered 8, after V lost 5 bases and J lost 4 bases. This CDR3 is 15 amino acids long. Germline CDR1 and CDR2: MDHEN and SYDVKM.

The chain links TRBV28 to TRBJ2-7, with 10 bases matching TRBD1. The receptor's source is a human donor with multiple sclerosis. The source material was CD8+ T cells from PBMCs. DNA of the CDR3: TGTGCCAGCAGTCTAAGGACAGGGGGGAGGTACGAGCAGTACTTC. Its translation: CASSLRTGGRYEQYF.